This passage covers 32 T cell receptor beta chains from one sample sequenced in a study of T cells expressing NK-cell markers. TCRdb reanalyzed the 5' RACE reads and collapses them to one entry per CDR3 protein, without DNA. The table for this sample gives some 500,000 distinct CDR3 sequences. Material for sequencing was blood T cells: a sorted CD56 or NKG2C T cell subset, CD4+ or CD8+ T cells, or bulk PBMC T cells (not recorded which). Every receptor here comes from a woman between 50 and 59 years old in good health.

The chain's CDR3 is CSASGAFNEKLFF. The V and J genes are TRBV20-1 and TRBJ1-4; there is no DNA to check the TCRdb D call of TRBD1. Germline-derived CDR1 and CDR2 are DFQATT and SNEGSKA (reference sequence). This CDR3 has 13 residues.

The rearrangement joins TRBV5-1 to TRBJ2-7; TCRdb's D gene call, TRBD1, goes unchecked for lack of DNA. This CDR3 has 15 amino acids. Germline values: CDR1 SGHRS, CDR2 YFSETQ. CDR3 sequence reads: CASSLGLQGADEQYF.

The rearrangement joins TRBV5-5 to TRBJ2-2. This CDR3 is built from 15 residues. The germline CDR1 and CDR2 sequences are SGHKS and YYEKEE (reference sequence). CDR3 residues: CASSFRTLTTGELFF.

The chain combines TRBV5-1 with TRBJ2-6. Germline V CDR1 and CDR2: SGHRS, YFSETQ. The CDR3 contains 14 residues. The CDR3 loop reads CASTKASGANVLTF.

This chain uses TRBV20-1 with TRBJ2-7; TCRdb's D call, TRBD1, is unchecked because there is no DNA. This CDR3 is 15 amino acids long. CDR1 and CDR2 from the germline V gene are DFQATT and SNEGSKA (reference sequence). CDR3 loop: CSASAMTGGEGEQYF.

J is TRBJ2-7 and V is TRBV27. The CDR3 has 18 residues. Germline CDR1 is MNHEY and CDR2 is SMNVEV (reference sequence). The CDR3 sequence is CASSLLDIQVYGDYEQYF.

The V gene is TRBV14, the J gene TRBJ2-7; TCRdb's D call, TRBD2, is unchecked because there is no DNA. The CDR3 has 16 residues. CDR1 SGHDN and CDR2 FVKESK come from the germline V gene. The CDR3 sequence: CASSQGTSGIWYEQYF.

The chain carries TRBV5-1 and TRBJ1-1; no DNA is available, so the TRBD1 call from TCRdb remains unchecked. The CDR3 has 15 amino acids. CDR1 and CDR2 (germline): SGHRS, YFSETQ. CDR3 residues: CASSRDSTGGTEAFF.

Here the CDR3 reads CASSPGTDKNIQYF. The chain carries TRBV12-3 or TRBV12-4 and TRBJ2-4; checking the TCRdb D call of TRBD1 is not possible without DNA. The CDR3 runs to 14 residues.

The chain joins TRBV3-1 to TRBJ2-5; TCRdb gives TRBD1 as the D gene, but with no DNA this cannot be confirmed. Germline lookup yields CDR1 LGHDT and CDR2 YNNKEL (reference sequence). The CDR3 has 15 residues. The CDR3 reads CASSQDPGERETQYF.

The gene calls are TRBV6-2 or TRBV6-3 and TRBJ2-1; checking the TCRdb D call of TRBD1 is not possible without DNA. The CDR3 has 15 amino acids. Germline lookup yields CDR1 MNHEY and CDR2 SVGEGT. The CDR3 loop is CSSSKFDRGVDEQFF.

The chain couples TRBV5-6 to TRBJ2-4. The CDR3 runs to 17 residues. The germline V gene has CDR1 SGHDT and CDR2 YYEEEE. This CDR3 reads CASSLGETRLAKNIQYF.

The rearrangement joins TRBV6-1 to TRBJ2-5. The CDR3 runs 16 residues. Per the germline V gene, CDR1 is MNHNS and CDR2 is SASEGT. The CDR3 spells CASSERRLALEETQYF.

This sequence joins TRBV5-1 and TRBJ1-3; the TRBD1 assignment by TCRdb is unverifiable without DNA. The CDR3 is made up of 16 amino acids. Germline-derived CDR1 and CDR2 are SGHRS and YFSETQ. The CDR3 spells CASSRQGPVSGNTIYF. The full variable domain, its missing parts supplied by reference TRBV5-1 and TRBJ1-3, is KAGVTQTPRYLIKTRGQQVTLSCSPISGHRSVSWYQQTPGQGLQFLFEYFSETQRNKGNFPGRFSGRQFSNSRSEMNVSTLELGDSALYLCASSRQGPVSGNTIYFGEGSWLTVV.

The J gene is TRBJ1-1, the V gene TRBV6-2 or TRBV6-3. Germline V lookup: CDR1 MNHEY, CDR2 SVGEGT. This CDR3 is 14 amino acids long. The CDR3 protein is CASSYRGGGLEAFF.

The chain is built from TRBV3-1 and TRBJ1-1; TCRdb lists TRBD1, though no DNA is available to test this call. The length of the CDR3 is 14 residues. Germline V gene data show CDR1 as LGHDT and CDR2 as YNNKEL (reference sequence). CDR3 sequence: CASSQGPHSTEAFF. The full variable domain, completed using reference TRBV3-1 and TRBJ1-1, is DTAVSQTPKYLVTQMGNDKSIKCEQNLGHDTMYWYKQDSKKFLKIMFSYNNKELIINETVPNRFSPKSPDKAHLNLHINSLELGDSAVYFCASSQGPHSTEAFFGQGTRLTVV.

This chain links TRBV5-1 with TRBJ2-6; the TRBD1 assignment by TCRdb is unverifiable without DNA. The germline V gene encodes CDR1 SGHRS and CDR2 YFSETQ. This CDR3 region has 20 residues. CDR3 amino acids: CASSLSRPGTEISGANVLTF.

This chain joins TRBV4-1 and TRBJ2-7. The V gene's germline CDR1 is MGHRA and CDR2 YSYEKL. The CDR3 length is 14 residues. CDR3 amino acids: CASSQVGSAYEQYF.

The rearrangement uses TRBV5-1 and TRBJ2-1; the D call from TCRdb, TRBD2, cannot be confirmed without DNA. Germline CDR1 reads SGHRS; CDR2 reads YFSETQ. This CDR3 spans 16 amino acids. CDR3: CASSFLLAGPSNEQFF.

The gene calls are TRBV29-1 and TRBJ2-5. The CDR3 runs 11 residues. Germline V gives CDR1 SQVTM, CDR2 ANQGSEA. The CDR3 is CSVARAETQYF.

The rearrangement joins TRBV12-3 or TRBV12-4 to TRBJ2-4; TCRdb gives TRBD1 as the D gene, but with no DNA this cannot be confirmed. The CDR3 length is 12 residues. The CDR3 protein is CASSGDGGIQYF.

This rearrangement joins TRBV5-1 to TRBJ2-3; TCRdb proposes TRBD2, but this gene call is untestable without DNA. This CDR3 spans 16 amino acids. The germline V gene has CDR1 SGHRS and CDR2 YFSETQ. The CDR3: CASTRTSGRYTDTQYF.

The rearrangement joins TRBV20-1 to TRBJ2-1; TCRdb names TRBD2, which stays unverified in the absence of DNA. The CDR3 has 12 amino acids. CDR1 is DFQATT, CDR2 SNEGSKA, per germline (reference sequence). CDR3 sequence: CSASSGGNEQFF.

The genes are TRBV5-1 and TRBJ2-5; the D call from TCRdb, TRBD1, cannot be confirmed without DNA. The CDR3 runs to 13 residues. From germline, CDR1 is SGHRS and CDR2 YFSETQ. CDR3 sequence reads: CASSLTGTPDQYF.

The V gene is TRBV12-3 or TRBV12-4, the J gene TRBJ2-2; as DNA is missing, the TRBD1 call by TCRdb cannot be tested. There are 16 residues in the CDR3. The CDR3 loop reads CASSHRQGGDTGELFF.

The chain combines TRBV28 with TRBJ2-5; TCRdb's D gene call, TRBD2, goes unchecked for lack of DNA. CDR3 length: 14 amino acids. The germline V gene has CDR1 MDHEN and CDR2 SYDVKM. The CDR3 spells CASTRLGHQETQYF.

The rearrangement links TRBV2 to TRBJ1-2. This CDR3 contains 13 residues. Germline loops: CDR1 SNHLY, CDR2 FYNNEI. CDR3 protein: CASSLKAGNGYTF.

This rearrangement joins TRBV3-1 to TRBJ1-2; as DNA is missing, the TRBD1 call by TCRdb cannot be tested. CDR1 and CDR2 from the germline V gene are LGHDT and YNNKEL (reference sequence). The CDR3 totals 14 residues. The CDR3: CASSLRRQDYGYTF.

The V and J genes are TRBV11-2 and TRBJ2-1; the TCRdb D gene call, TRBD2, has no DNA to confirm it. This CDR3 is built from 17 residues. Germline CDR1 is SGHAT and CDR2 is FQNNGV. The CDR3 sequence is CASSSLAGLATYNEQFF.

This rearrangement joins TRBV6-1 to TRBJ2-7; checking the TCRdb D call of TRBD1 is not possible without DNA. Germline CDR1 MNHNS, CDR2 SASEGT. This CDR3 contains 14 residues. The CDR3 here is CASSTDRVLLEQYF.

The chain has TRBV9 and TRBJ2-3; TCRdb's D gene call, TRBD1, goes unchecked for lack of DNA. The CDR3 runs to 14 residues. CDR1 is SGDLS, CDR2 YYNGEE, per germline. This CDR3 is CASSPRTSRDGEYF.

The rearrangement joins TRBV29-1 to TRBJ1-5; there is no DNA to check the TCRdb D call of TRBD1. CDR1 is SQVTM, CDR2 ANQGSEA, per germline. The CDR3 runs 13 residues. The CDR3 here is CSATKGGDQPQHF.